The 14 T cell receptor beta chains in this list originate from one sample, sequenced in a study of response to subunit inactivated influenza vaccine. One entry per CDR3 protein, called by TCRdb with MiXCR from the RT-PCR reads. The sample includes approximately 250,000 distinct CDR3 sequences, 12% seen only once; the top ten take approximately 8.4%. The source was non-naive T cells sorted from PBMCs, collected 14 to 15 days before vaccination. The receptor source for this set is a man aged 50 or older who received an inactivated influenza vaccine.

This clonotype was counted between two and nine times. The chain joins TRBV20-1 to TRBJ2-5; the D is unclear. Trimming cost V 3 bases and J 3 bases, with 8 bases left between them. The CDR3 consists of 12 residues. Germline V gives CDR1 DFQATT, CDR2 SNEGSKA (reference sequence). The CDR3: CSASGMEETQYF. CDR3 nucleotides: TGCAGTGCTAGTGGAATGGAAGAGACCCAGTACTTC.

This chain uses TRBV18 with TRBJ2-5; possible D gene TRBD1, 5 bases. Germline loops: CDR1 KGHSH, CDR2 LQKENI. The CDR3 spans 14 residues. V lost 4 bases, J lost 5 bases, and 14 bases lay in between. The CDR3 region has the DNA TGTGCCAGCTCACACAATGACAGCCCGGAGACCCAGTACTTC. It yields the protein CASSHNDSPETQYF.

This clonotype was seen many times. This chain links TRBV4-1 with TRBJ1-6, with D maybe TRBD1 (6 bases). V was trimmed by 0 bases and J by 9 bases, leaving 15 bases between them. This CDR3 region has 16 residues. CDR1 and CDR2 from the germline V gene are MGHRA and YSYEKL. The CDR3 DNA reads TGCGCCAGCAGCCAAGAGATCAACCAACAGGGTTCACCCCTCCACTTT. Amino acids: CASSQEINQQGSPLHF.

This sequence joins TRBV28 and TRBJ2-5, with unresolved D. The CDR3 is 15 amino acids. V lost 6 bases and J lost 1, with 15 bases in between. Germline assignment: CDR1 MDHEN and CDR2 SYDVKM. CDR3 nucleotides: TGTGCCAGCAGCTATGAGAGGCTTCTCCAAGAGACCCAGTACTTC. Protein product: CASSYERLLQETQYF.

The rearrangement links TRBV4-3 to TRBJ2-3; 12 nucleotides agree with TRBD2. Looked up from germline, CDR1 is LGHNA and CDR2 is YSLEER. The junction had 7 bases not matched to a gene; V was cut back by 3 bases and J by 3 bases. The CDR3 is 17 residues long. In nucleotides, the CDR3 is TGCGCCAGCAGCCAGACAAGACTAGCGGGAGAAACAGATACGCAGTATTTT. It specifies CASSQTRLAGETDTQYF.

This clonotype has a handful of counts. CDR3 residues: CASRELAGGYNEQFF. DNA of the CDR3: TGTGCCAGCAGGGAACTAGCGGGAGGGTACAATGAGCAGTTCTTC. V usage is TRBV2 and J usage is TRBJ2-1; 13 positions agree with TRBD2. This CDR3 comprises 15 residues. Germline V gives CDR1 SNHLY, CDR2 FYNNEI. Trimming cost V 6 bases and J 4 bases; bases outside gene matches: 3.

This chain uses TRBV28 with TRBJ2-5; TRBD2 matches 8 bases. In germline, CDR1 is MDHEN, CDR2 SYDVKM. This CDR3 has 14 residues. The V gene end was trimmed by 3 bases and the J gene end by 6 bases; junction bases not matched to a gene: 6. The CDR3 region is CASSFRGGVKTQYF. The CDR3 DNA reads as TGTGCCAGCAGTTTTCGGGGGGGCGTGAAGACCCAGTACTTC.

This clonotype was recorded a few times. V and J are TRBV12-3 or TRBV12-4 and TRBJ1-6; D remains ambiguous. V was cut by 2 bases and J by 6 bases, with 8 bases left in between. There are 14 residues in the CDR3. Written as DNA, the CDR3 is TGTGCCAGCAGTTTAAGGTCGAGTAATTCACCCCTCCACTTT. This translates into CASSLRSSNSPLHF.

This clonotype showed up just a few times. J is TRBJ2-7 and V is TRBV12-3 or TRBV12-4; D is ambiguous. This CDR3 spans 11 amino acids. V lost 6 bases and J 9 bases, leaving 12 bases between the germline ends. CDR3 nucleotides: TGTGCCAGCAGCCTCCGGGTTGTGCAGTACTTC. Protein product: CASSLRVVQYF.

At least ten counts were recorded for this clonotype. J is TRBJ2-6 and V is TRBV12-3 or TRBV12-4; TRBD2 matches 8 bases. V shed 6 bases and J 2 bases; nucleotides not matched to a gene: 0. There are 14 residues in the CDR3. The CDR3 nucleotides are TGTGCCAGCAGGCGGGGGGCTGGGGCCAACGTCCTGACTTTC. Its translation is CASRRGAGANVLTF.

This clonotype came up a few times. The chain uses TRBV6-2 or TRBV6-3 and TRBJ2-7; D is perhaps TRBD1 (6 bases). CDR1 is MNHEY, CDR2 SVGEGT, per germline. The CDR3 length is 15 residues. V shed 7 bases and J shed 5 bases, with 21 bases lying between them. CDR3 sequence: CASTNGGAGAHEQYF. As DNA, the CDR3 is TGTGCCAGCACAAATGGGGGCGCCGGAGCCCACGAGCAGTACTTC.

The chain is built from TRBV10-3 and TRBJ2-3; D unclear. This CDR3 is built from 13 residues. Between the trimmed V and J ends, which lost 0 bases and 6 bases, there was a span of 7 bases. The V gene's germline CDR1 is ENHRY and CDR2 SYGVKD. DNA of the CDR3: TGTGCCATCAGTGAGTCGATTTTGGATACGCAGTATTTT. It translates to CAISESILDTQYF.

The rearrangement joins TRBV29-1 to TRBJ2-1, with TRBD2 identical over 7 bases. V gave up 4 bases and J gave up 9 bases; unmatched junction bases: 12. The CDR3 totals 14 residues. Germline V gene data show CDR1 as SQVTM and CDR2 as ANQGSEA. The DNA for the CDR3 is TGCAGCGTTGTCCGGACTAGTGGGGTCGGTGAGCAGTTCTTC. This codes for CSVVRTSGVGEQFF.

This clonotype was seen ten or more times. The chain links TRBV7-2 to TRBJ2-1; possible D gene TRBD2, 7 bases. V was pared by 1 base and J by 7 bases, with 14 bases between. The CDR3 spans 15 residues. Looked up from germline, CDR1 is SGHTA and CDR2 is FQGNSA. CDR3 coding DNA: TGTGCCAGCAGCTTAGTGGCGGGGGCTGGAAATGAGCAGTTCTTC. Protein product: CASSLVAGAGNEQFF. The full variable domain, its missing parts supplied by reference TRBV7-2 and TRBJ2-1, is GAGVSQSPSNKVTEKGKDVELRCDPISGHTALYWYRQSLGQGLEFLIYFQGNSAPDKSGLPSDRFSAERTGGSVSTLTIQRTQQEDSAVYLCASSLVAGAGNEQFFGPGTRLTVL.